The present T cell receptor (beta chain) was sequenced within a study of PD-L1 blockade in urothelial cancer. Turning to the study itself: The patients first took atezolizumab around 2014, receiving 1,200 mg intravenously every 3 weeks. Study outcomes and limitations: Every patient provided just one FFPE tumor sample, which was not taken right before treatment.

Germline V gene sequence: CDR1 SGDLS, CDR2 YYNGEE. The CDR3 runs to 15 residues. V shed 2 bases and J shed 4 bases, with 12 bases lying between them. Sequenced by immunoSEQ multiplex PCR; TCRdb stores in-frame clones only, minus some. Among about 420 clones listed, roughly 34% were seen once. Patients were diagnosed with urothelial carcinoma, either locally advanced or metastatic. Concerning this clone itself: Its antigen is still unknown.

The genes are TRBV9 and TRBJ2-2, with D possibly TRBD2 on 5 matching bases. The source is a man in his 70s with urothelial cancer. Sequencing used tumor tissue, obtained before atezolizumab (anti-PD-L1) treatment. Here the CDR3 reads CASSVGVSGTGELFF. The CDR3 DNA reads TGTGCCAGCAGCGTGGGAGTGTCTGGCACCGGGGAGCTGTTTTTT. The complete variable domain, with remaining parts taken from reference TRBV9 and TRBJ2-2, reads DSGVTQTPKHLITATGQRVTLRCSPRSGDLSVYWYQQSLDQGLQFLIQYYNGEERAKGNILERFSAQQFPDLHSELNLSSLELGDSALYFCASSVGVSGTGELFFGEGSRLTVL.